This T cell receptor (beta chain) was documented in a study of cytomegalovirus exposure and HLA in healthy donors. Study in general: From donors who were HLA-typed, an early data release held 80 million to 85 million unique TCRs.

The V gene lost 4 bases and the J gene lost 9 bases, with 10 bases spanning the gap. The CDR3 covers 12 residues. CDR1 and CDR2 from the germline V gene are SEHNR and FQNEAQ (reference sequence). Overall study findings and caveats: After further analysis at a later stage, 17,000 or so TCR beta sequences were associated with HLA alleles at 0.05 false discovery rate. A few CMV-associated chains were confirmed in vitro to be specific for CMV antigens. Investigators reported over 150 TCR beta chains as tied to cytomegalovirus.

For this clone: The antigen is unknown.

The PCR employed 60 Vbeta primers together with 13 Jbeta primers. Measured with immunoSEQ multiplex PCR; TCRdb has only the in-frame clones, and not every one. The data show almost 200,000 clones, around three quarters seen once. The chain has TRBV7-9 and TRBJ2-1; maybe TRBD2 (6 bases). The sequence derives from a man aged 25 to 45 in good health and CMV-seronegative. The sequencing sample was made of PBMCs. This CDR3 is CASSSGLSEQFF. The CDR3 DNA reads TGTGCCAGCAGCTCGGGACTGAGTGAGCAGTTCTTC.